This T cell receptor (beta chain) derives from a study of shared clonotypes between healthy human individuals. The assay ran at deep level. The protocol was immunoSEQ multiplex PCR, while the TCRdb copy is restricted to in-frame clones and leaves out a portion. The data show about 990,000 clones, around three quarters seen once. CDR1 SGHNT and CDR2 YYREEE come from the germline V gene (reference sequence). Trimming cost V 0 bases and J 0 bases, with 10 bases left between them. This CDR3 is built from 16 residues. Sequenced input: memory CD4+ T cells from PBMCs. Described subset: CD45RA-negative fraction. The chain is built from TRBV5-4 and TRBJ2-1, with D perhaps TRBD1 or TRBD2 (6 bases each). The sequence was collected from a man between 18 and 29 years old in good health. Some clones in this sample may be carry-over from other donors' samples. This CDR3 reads CASSLASGASYNEQFF. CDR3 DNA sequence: TGTGCCAGCAGCTTGGCCTCGGGGGCCTCCTACAATGAGCAGTTCTTC.